This section outlines one T cell receptor beta chain sequence together with its context. Its antigen is unidentified. A multiplex PCR was run with 60 Vbeta primers and 13 Jbeta primers. TCRdb keeps only in-frame clones here, not all; method: immunoSEQ multiplex PCR. Of 200,000 or so clones listed, approximately 85% are singletons. The data were obtained in a study of cytomegalovirus exposure and HLA in healthy donors. Findings and caveats of the study: Earlier results showed most TCR beta V segments being productive about 87% or about 30% of the time.

This CDR3 has 14 residues. Trimming removed 4 bases from V and 8 bases from J; junction bases left unmatched: 8. Germline CDR1 KGHSH, CDR2 LQKENI. Sequencing input: PBMCs. This receptor was taken from a woman aged 18-29 years in good health and CMV-seronegative. This sequence joins TRBV18 and TRBJ1-3, with 7 nucleotides matching TRBD1. In DNA form, the CDR3 reads TGTGCCAGCTCACGCAACGACAGGGCAGACACCATATATTTT. It yields the protein CASSRNDRADTIYF.